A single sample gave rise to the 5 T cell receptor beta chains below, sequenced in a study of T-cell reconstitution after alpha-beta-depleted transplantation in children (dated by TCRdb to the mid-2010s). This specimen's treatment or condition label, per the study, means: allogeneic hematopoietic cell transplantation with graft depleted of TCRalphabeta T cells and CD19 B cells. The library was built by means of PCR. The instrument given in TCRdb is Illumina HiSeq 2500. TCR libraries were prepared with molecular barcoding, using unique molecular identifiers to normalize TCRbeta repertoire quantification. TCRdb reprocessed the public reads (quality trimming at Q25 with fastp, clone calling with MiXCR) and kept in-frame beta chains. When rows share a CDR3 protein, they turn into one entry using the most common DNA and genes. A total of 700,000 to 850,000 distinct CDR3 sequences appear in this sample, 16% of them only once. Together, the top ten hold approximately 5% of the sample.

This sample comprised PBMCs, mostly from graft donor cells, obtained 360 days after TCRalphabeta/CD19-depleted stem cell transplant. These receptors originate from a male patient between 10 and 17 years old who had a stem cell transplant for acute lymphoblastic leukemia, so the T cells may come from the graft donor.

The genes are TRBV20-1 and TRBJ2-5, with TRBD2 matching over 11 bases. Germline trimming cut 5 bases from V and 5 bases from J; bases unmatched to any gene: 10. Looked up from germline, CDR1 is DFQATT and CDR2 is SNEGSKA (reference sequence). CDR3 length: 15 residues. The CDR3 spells CSAAGLAGGEETQYF. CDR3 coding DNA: TGCAGTGCTGCCGGCCTAGCGGGGGGTGAGGAGACCCAGTACTTC.

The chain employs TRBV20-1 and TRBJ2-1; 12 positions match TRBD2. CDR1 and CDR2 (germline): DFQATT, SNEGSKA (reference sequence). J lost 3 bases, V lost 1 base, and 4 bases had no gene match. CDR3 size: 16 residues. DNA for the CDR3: TGCAGTGCTAGAGGACTAGCGGGAGAGGTCTACAATGAGCAGTTCTTC. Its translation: CSARGLAGEVYNEQFF.

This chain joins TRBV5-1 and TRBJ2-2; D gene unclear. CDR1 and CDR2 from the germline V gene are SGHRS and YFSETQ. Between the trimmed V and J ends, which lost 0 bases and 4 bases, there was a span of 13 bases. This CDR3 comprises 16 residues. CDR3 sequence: CASSLAGLGRTGELFF. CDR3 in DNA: TGCGCCAGCAGCTTGGCCGGGCTAGGACGCACCGGGGAGCTGTTTTTT.

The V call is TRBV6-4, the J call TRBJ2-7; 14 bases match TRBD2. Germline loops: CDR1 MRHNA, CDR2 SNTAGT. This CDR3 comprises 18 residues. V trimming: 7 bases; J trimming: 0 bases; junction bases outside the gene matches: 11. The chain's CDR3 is CASTPTSGRAEPSYEQYF. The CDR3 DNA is TGTGCCAGCACCCCGACTAGCGGGAGGGCCGAACCCTCCTACGAGCAGTACTTC.

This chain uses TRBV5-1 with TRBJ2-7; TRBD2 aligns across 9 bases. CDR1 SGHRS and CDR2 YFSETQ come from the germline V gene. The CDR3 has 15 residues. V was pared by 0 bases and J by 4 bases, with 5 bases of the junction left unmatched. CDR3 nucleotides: TGCGCCAGCAGCTTGGATCCGCTAGCGGGGTACGAGCAGTACTTC. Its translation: CASSLDPLAGYEQYF.